The next 3 T cell receptor beta chains were all read from a single sample in a study of siplizumab effects on memory and regulatory T cells. The protocol was immunoSEQ multiplex PCR, while the TCRdb copy is restricted to in-frame clones and leaves out a portion. The data show roughly 5,900 clones, with around 60% seen just once and roughly 15% held by the top ten. Material: effector memory CD8+ T cells sorted from blood. Subset described: unstimulated CD8+ effector memory T cells. All receptors derive from a human donor in good health.

This clone turned up a few times. Different DNA sequences within this sample yield the same CDR3. The chain links TRBV9 to TRBJ1-2; D call uncertain. V was clipped by 0 bases and J by 8 bases, with 11 bases between them. The CDR3 runs 13 residues. The germline gives CDR1 SGDLS, CDR2 YYNGEE. The CDR3 sequence is CASSVDSGYGYTF. DNA of the CDR3: TGTGCCAGCAGCGTAGATTCCGGGTACGGCTACACCTTC.

The chain employs TRBV4-1 and TRBJ2-7; the match to TRBD1 covers 8 bases. CDR1 and CDR2 from the germline V gene are MGHRA and YSYEKL. With V trimmed by 0 bases and J by 5 bases, 9 bases remained unmatched. This CDR3 comprises 16 residues. CDR3 residues: CASSQDFGQGADEQYF. CDR3 DNA: TGCGCCAGCAGCCAAGACTTCGGCCAGGGGGCAGACGAGCAGTACTTC.

This clone counts as medium-sized (0.01 to 0.1%). V gene TRBV29-1 combines with J gene TRBJ2-7; TRBD2 is a possible D gene (6 bases). CDR3 size: 13 residues. The ends were cut back, 6 bases at V and 0 bases at J, with 12 bases in the middle. Looked up from germline, CDR1 is SQVTM and CDR2 is ANQGSEA. The CDR3 region has the DNA TGCAGCGTAGTGACGGACTACTCCTACGAGCAGTACTTC. It is translated as CSVVTDYSYEQYF.